The clone carrying this T cell receptor (beta chain) was observed many times. Its antigen remains unknown. Unique molecular identifiers featured in each of the TCR beta cDNA libraries. T cells numbering roughly 0.85 to 11 million gave rise to roughly 0.5 million cDNA molecules. TCRdb re-called the PCR reads through MiXCR, storing one row per CDR3 protein. Found here are about 460,000 distinct CDR3 sequences, under 55% of them singletons; the top ten hold about an eighth. These data belong to a study of post-analysis software for immune sequencing data. Study-wide context: In terms of disease course, relapsing-remitting, secondary progressive and progressive-relapsing multiple sclerosis were included. Study-wide results and limits: Strong co-clustering by F measure linked samples that shared a preparation batch. Multiple sclerosis patients had significantly lower normalized Chao1 diversity than controls. Patients had higher frequencies than controls of roughly 5 TRBV segments, including TRBV5-6, TRBV5-1 and TRBV20-1.

The V segment lost 5 bases and the J segment 7 bases; nucleotides outside the gene matches: 8. The CDR3 consists of 14 residues. Sequenced input: blood. The TCR originated in a girl aged 10 to 17 with multiple sclerosis. The gene calls are TRBV12-3 or TRBV12-4 and TRBJ2-1, with 7 bases lining up with TRBD2. Written as DNA, the CDR3 is TGTGCCAGCAGTGCCCCGGGACTAACTAATGAGCAGTTCTTC. Protein sequence: CASSAPGLTNEQFF.